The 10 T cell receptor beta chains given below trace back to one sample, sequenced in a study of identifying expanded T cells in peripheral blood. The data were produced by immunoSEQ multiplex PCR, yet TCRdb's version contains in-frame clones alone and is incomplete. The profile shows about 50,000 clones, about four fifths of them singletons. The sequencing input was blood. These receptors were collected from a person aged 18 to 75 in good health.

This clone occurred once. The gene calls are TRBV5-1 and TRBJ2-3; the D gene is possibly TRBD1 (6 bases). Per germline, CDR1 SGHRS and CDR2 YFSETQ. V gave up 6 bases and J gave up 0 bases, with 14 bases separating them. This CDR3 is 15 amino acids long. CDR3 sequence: CASNLQGPSTDTQYF. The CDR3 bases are TGCGCCAGCAACTTACAGGGTCCTAGCACAGATACGCAGTATTTT.

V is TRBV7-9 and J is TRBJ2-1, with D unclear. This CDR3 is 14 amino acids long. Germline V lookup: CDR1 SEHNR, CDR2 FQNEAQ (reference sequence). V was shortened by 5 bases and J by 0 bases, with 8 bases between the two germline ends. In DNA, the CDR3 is TGTGCCAGCAGCCGCCCGGGCTCCTACAATGAGCAGTTCTTC. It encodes CASSRPGSYNEQFF.

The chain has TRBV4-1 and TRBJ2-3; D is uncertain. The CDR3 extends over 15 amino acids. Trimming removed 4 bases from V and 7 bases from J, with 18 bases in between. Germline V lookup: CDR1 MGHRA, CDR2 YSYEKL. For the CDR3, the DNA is TGCGCCAGCAGCCCTGTGGGCCCGTTGAAGTATACGCAGTATTTT. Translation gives CASSPVGPLKYTQYF.

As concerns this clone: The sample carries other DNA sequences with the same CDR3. The CDR3 sequence: CASSYLRTGGSYGYTF. The CDR3 DNA reads TGTGCCAGCAGTTACCTTCGGACAGGGGGCAGCTATGGCTACACCTTC. The chain employs TRBV6-5 and TRBJ1-2, with 11 nucleotides matching TRBD1. The CDR3 loop spans 16 amino acids. V dropped 2 bases and J dropped 4; count of bases not matched to a gene: 6. Germline CDR1 reads MNHEY; CDR2 reads SVGAGI.

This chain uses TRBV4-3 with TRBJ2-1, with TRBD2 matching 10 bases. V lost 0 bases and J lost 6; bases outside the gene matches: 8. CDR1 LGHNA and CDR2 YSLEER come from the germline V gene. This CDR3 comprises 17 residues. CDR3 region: CASSQDLSGGGINEQFF. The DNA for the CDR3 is TGCGCCAGCAGCCAAGATCTGAGCGGGGGGGGAATCAATGAGCAGTTCTTC.

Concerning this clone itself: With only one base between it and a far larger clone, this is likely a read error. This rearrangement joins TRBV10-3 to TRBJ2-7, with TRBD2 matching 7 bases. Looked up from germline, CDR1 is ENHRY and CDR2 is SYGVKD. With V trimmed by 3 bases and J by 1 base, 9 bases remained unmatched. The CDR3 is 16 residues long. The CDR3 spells CAISENPGGTSYEQYV. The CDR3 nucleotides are TGTGCCATCAGTGAAAATCCGGGGGGAACTTCCTACGAGCAGTACGTC.

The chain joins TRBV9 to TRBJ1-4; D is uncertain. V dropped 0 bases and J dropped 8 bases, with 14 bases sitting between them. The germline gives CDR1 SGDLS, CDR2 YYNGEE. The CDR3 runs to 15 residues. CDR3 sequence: CASSVGTDPPEKLFF. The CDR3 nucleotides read TGTGCCAGCAGCGTAGGTACAGATCCACCCGAAAAACTGTTTTTT.

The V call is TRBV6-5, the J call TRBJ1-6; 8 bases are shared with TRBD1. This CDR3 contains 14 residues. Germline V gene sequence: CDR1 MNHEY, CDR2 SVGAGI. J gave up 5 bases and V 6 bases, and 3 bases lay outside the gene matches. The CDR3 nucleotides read TGTGCCAGCAGGGGGACAGGTGATAATTCACCCCTCCACTTT. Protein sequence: CASRGTGDNSPLHF.

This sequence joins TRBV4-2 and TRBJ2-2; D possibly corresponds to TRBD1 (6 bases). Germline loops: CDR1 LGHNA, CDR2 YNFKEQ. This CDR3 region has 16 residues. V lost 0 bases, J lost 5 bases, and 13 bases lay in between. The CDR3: CASSQDTGHGTGELFF. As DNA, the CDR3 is TGTGCCAGCAGCCAAGATACGGGACACGGAACCGGGGAGCTGTTTTTT.

In nucleotides, the CDR3 is TGTGCCAGCAGTGAAAGGGCAGGGTGGGTTGAAAAACTGTTTTTT. Residues: CASSERAGWVEKLFF. The V call is TRBV2, the J call TRBJ1-4, with a possible D match to TRBD1 (5 bases). Germline V CDR1 and CDR2: SNHLY, FYNNEI. Trimming took 2 bases from V and 7 from J, leaving 14 bases between them. The CDR3 runs to 15 residues. Complete variable domain (other parts from reference TRBV2 and TRBJ1-4): EPEVTQTPSHQVTQMGQEVILRCVPISNHLYFYWYRQILGQKVEFLVSFYNNEISEKSEIFDDQFSVERPDGSNFTLKIRSTKLEDSAMYFCASSERAGWVEKLFFGSGTQLSVL.